The clone carrying this T cell receptor beta chain has just a few counts. The data belong to a study of early stage breast cancer tumors. V shed 4 bases and J shed 11 bases, with 11 bases lying between them. This CDR3 region has 11 residues. Per germline, CDR1 LNHDA and CDR2 SQIVND (reference sequence). Each sample had two DNA replicates, roughly 0.5 ug blood or roughly 1.4 ug tissue. TCRdb keeps only in-frame clones here, not all; method: immunoSEQ multiplex PCR. Of around 48,000 clones detected, approximately 90% appear once; the ten largest clones hold 4% to 5.5%. This sequence was found in an older person with breast cancer. Specimen: blood. The chain uses TRBV19 and TRBJ1-1; no definite D call. CDR3 loop: CASSTGYGAFF. CDR3 nucleotide sequence: TGTGCCAGTAGTACCGGTTACGGGGCTTTCTTT.